The next 21 T cell receptor beta chains were all read from a single sample in a study of T cell changes during pregnancy in multiple sclerosis. Assay used: immunoSEQ multiplex PCR; TCRdb lists only in-frame clones, some missing. This sample carries about 110,000 clones, approximately 90% of them seen once, and the ten largest clones take about 1.5%. The starting material was peripheral blood, obtained in the third trimester of pregnancy. The origin of the receptors is a female donor with multiple sclerosis, enrolled in a pregnancy study.

This clone was observed once. This chain uses TRBV6-4 with TRBJ2-2; a possible D gene is TRBD1 (6 bases). The CDR3 length is 14 residues. Per the germline V gene, CDR1 is MRHNA and CDR2 is SNTAGT. Between the trimmed V and J ends, which lost 8 bases and 2 bases, there was a span of 12 bases. The chain's CDR3 is CASSSGTNTGELFF. In DNA, the CDR3 is TGTGCCAGCTCTTCCGGGACAAACACCGGGGAGCTGTTTTTT.

The chain is built from TRBV4-2 and TRBJ2-7; D possibly corresponds to TRBD1 (5 bases). Germline V gene lookup returns CDR1 LGHNA and CDR2 YNFKEQ. V shed 1 base and J shed 4 bases, with 8 bases lying between them. There are 13 residues in the CDR3. The CDR3 DNA follows: TGTGCCAGCAGCCAAGGGGGCGGATACGAGCAGTACTTC. Translated: CASSQGGGYEQYF.

This chain joins TRBV15 and TRBJ1-4; TRBD1 is a possible D gene (6 bases). The CDR3 is 16 residues long. Germline values: CDR1 LNHNV, CDR2 YYDKDF (reference sequence). V lost 3 bases to trimming and J lost 5 bases, with 16 bases between them. In DNA form, the CDR3 reads TGTGCCACCAGCAGCCAAACCCGGACAGCAAATGAAAAACTGTTTTTT. Encoded protein: CATSSQTRTANEKLFF.

The chain combines TRBV7-9 with TRBJ2-7, with D perhaps matching TRBD1 (5 bases). CDR3 length equals 16 residues. Germline V gene data show CDR1 as SEHNR and CDR2 as FQNEAQ (reference sequence). The V end lost 5 bases, the J end lost 5 bases, and 22 bases lay between the germline ends. The DNA for the CDR3 is TGTGCCAGCAGCCAAAAAACCCAGGGTCAAAACAACGAGCAGTACTTC. This gives the protein CASSQKTQGQNNEQYF.

CDR3 DNA sequence: TGTGCCAGCAGTGACCGAAAAGGGGTTGGCTACACCTTC. It codes for CASSDRKGVGYTF. V gene TRBV6-1 combines with J gene TRBJ1-2; tentatively, D is TRBD1 (5 bases). There are 13 residues in the CDR3. The V end lost 3 bases, the J end lost 7 bases, and 12 bases lay between the germline ends. CDR1 is MNHNS, CDR2 SASEGT, per germline.

The genes are TRBV29-1 and TRBJ2-3; possible D gene TRBD2, 6 bases. The V gene's germline CDR1 is SQVTM and CDR2 ANQGSEA. The CDR3 sequence is 13 residues long. The CDR3 is CSSFPGGTDTQYF. CDR3 in DNA: TGCAGTTCGTTTCCTGGGGGGACAGATACGCAGTATTTT.

This chain joins TRBV7-8 and TRBJ2-2; the match to TRBD1 covers 7 bases. Looked up from germline, CDR1 is SGHVS and CDR2 is FQNEAQ. The length of the CDR3 is 14 residues. Trimming cost V 5 bases and J 5 bases; bases outside gene matches: 5. CDR3: CASSRDRPTGELFF. The CDR3 region has the DNA TGTGCCAGCAGCAGGGACAGACCAACCGGGGAGCTGTTTTTT.

The chain is built from TRBV19 and TRBJ2-7; 8 bases are a match to TRBD2. The length of the CDR3 is 11 residues. After removal of 6 bases from V and 7 bases from J, the junction contained 2 bases not matched to a gene. CDR1 LNHDA and CDR2 SQIVND come from the germline V gene (reference sequence). The CDR3 spells CASSGRGEQYF. The DNA of the CDR3 is TGTGCCAGTAGCGGGAGGGGGGAGCAGTACTTC.

This sequence joins TRBV5-6 and TRBJ2-1, with TRBD1 matching 7 bases. Per germline, CDR1 SGHDT and CDR2 YYEEEE. V lost 4 bases, J lost 0 bases, and 7 bases stayed unmatched. This CDR3 has 16 amino acids. CDR3 bases: TGTGCCAGCAGCCGAAAGCCAGGGGGCTCCTACAATGAGCAGTTCTTC. Protein product: CASSRKPGGSYNEQFF.

CDR3 protein: CATGQPNEKLFF. CDR3 bases: TGTGCCACGGGACAGCCTAATGAAAAACTGTTTTTT. The V gene is TRBV7-2, the J gene TRBJ1-4, with 7 nucleotides matching TRBD1. The trim removed 10 bases at V and 3 bases at J, leaving 2 bases unmatched. CDR1 and CDR2 (germline): SGHTA, FQGNSA. The length of the CDR3 is 12 residues. Filled out from reference TRBV7-2 and TRBJ1-4, the complete variable domain reads GAGVSQSPSNKVTEKGKDVELRCDPISGHTALYWYRQSLGQGLEFLIYFQGNSAPDKSGLPSDRFSAERTGGSVSTLTIQRTQQEDSAVYLCATGQPNEKLFFGSGTQLSVL.

The chain links TRBV4-2 to TRBJ2-7; D remains unclear. CDR1 LGHNA and CDR2 YNFKEQ come from the germline V gene. The germline V and J ends were trimmed by 0 bases and 8 bases, with 5 bases remaining between them. The CDR3 sequence is 11 residues long. The CDR3 here is CASSQDTQQYF. The CDR3 region has the DNA TGTGCCAGCAGCCAAGACACTCAGCAGTACTTC.

The chain joins TRBV5-1 to TRBJ2-2, with TRBD1 as a possible D gene (6 bases). The CDR3 runs 15 residues. V shed 4 bases and J shed 1 base, with 11 bases lying between them. Germline V gene data show CDR1 as SGHRS and CDR2 as YFSETQ. DNA of the CDR3: TGCGCCAGCAGCCTGGGACATTTGAACACCGGGGAGCTGTTTTTT. Residues: CASSLGHLNTGELFF.

This chain links TRBV7-2 with TRBJ2-7; D is perhaps TRBD2 (5 bases). This CDR3 region has 14 residues. Germline V lookup: CDR1 SGHTA, CDR2 FQGNSA. The V end lost 5 bases, the J end lost 9 bases, and 20 bases lay between the germline ends. CDR3 sequence reads: CASSPRGVGSPQYF. DNA of the CDR3: TGTGCCAGCAGCCCCCGAGGCGTAGGGAGCCCGCAGTACTTC.

The genes are TRBV7-2 and TRBJ1-1; 7 bases map to TRBD1. V lost 5 bases, J lost 0 bases, and 6 bases stayed unmatched. Looked up from germline, CDR1 is SGHTA and CDR2 is FQGNSA. CDR3 length: 15 amino acids. This chain's CDR3 is CASSTGTAMNTEAFF. The CDR3 nucleotides read TGTGCCAGCAGCACCGGGACAGCGATGAACACTGAAGCTTTCTTT. The entire variable domain, with the rest obtained from reference TRBV7-2 and TRBJ1-1, is as follows: GAGVSQSPSNKVTEKGKDVELRCDPISGHTALYWYRQSLGQGLEFLIYFQGNSAPDKSGLPSDRFSAERTGGSVSTLTIQRTQQEDSAVYLCASSTGTAMNTEAFFGQGTRLTVV.

The chain employs TRBV7-9 and TRBJ1-3, with D perhaps matching TRBD1 (5 bases). Germline V lookup: CDR1 SEHNR, CDR2 FQNEAQ (reference sequence). This CDR3 region has 14 residues. V lost 2 bases to trimming and J lost 2 bases, with 7 bases between them. The DNA for the CDR3 is TGTGCCAGCAGCTTAAGCAGGGCTGGAAACACCATATATTTT. Encoded protein: CASSLSRAGNTIYF.

This chain joins TRBV5-4 and TRBJ2-3; 13 nucleotides agree with TRBD2. There are 19 residues in the CDR3. Trimming at V came to 5 bases and at J to 0 bases, leaving 12 bases not matched to a gene. Germline V lookup: CDR1 SGHNT, CDR2 YYREEE (reference sequence). The CDR3 spells CASSLLPGLAGTSTDTQYF. The CDR3 DNA follows: TGTGCCAGCAGTCTTCTTCCGGGACTAGCGGGGACCAGCACAGATACGCAGTATTTT.

The chain has TRBV4-2 and TRBJ2-1, with TRBD1 matching 9 bases. The CDR3 loop spans 17 amino acids. Germline CDR1 LGHNA, CDR2 YNFKEQ. V was clipped by 1 base and J by 8 bases; unmatched bases: 12. The CDR3 bases are TGTGCCAGCAGCCAAGGTCAAACCGGACAGGGGATCTATGAGCAGTTCTTC. Amino acid sequence: CASSQGQTGQGIYEQFF.

V is TRBV27 and J is TRBJ2-4; D is uncertain. Germline CDR1 and CDR2: MNHEY and SMNVEV (reference sequence). This CDR3 has 13 amino acids. V gave up 0 bases and J gave up 5 bases, with 5 bases separating them. The CDR3 DNA reads TGTGCCAGCAGTTTATCTCCGGAAAACATTCAGTACTTC. This encodes CASSLSPENIQYF.

The table lists this clone with a count of one. The chain employs TRBV2 and TRBJ1-3; D possibly corresponds to TRBD1 (5 bases). This CDR3 is built from 14 residues. CDR1 is SNHLY and CDR2 is FYNNEI in the germline V gene. V was cut by 6 bases and J by 0 bases, with 9 bases left in between. The CDR3, as DNA: TGTGCCAGCAGGGGGCGAGGCTCTGGAAACACCATATATTTT. This sequence encodes CASRGRGSGNTIYF.

The chain uses TRBV2 and TRBJ2-7, with 7 bases that match TRBD2. V was clipped by 4 bases and J by 1 base; unmatched bases: 4. This CDR3 region has 14 residues. From germline, CDR1 is SNHLY and CDR2 FYNNEI. CDR3 in amino acids: CASSGLAVSYEQYF. CDR3 nucleotides: TGTGCCAGCAGTGGTCTAGCGGTTTCCTACGAGCAGTACTTC.

This clone was seen a handful of times. This chain uses TRBV28 with TRBJ1-5; D is unresolved. Per the germline V gene, CDR1 is MDHEN and CDR2 is SYDVKM. CDR3 length equals 12 residues. With 5 bases removed from V and 5 bases from J, the gap between germline ends came to 7 bases. CDR3 sequence reads: CASSAGYQPQHF. CDR3 in DNA: TGTGCCAGCAGTGCGGGGTATCAGCCCCAGCATTTT.